The rows below give T cell receptor beta chains drawn from one sample of a study of T cell responses to AZD1222 COVID-19 vaccine. TCRdb keeps only in-frame clones here, not all; method: immunoSEQ multiplex PCR. The sample has 150,000 or so clones; 90% to 95% are singletons. The sequences come from peripheral blood, collected 28 days after the second AZD1222 dose. Every receptor here comes from an adult who received the AZD1222 COVID-19 vaccine. Both conserved end residues are part of each CDR3. Each record gives: V gene, D gene, J gene, clone size, CDR3 protein, CDR3 DNA. A D gene is named only where the DNA matches it firmly. Clone sizes are given selectively: once, few, many, or a class where the clone is expanded.

V: TRBV18; D: .; J: TRBJ1-6; size: .; CDR3: CASSPPASPLHF; DNA: TGTGCCAGCTCACCACCGGCCTCACCCCTCCACTTT
V: TRBV6-5; D: .; J: TRBJ1-2; size: once; CDR3: CASTPWKHLQEGYTF; DNA: TGTGCCAGCACCCCCTGGAAACATCTTCAGGAGGGCTACACCTTC
V: TRBV27; D: TRBD1; J: TRBJ1-4; size: .; CDR3: CASSYRTGKGEKLFF; DNA: TGTGCCAGCAGTTACCGGACAGGTAAGGGTGAAAAACTGTTTTTT
V: TRBV2; D: .; J: TRBJ2-5; size: .; CDR3: CASSQTENQETQYF; DNA: TGTGCCAGCAGTCAGACTGAGAACCAAGAGACCCAGTACTTC
V: TRBV28; D: TRBD1; J: TRBJ1-6; size: .; CDR3: CASSFVTGGVSPLHF; DNA: TGTGCCAGCAGTTTCGTGACAGGGGGTGTATCACCCCTCCACTTT
V: TRBV7-2; D: TRBD1; J: TRBJ1-2; size: .; CDR3: CASSRTGPRGYTF; DNA: TGTGCCAGCAGCCGGACAGGGCCGCGCGGCTACACCTTC
V: TRBV19; D: .; J: TRBJ1-4; size: .; CDR3: CASTGATNEKLFF; DNA: TGTGCCAGTACGGGGGCAACTAATGAAAAACTGTTTTTT
V: TRBV6-2/TRBV6-3; D: .; J: TRBJ1-1; size: .; CDR3: CASSNGAEAFF; DNA: TGTGCCAGCAGTAACGGGGCAGAAGCTTTCTTT
V: TRBV6-5; D: TRBD2; J: TRBJ2-2; size: .; CDR3: CASSYSAGEYTGELFF; DNA: TGTGCCAGCAGTTACTCAGCGGGGGAATACACCGGGGAGCTGTTTTTT
V: TRBV15; D: .; J: TRBJ1-4; size: .; CDR3: CATSSRLVSGEKLFF; DNA: TGTGCCACCAGCAGCAGGTTGGTCAGCGGTGAAAAACTGTTTTTT
V: TRBV28; D: TRBD2; J: TRBJ2-1; size: .; CDR3: CASSSSRVAGINNEQFF; DNA: TGTGCCAGCAGTTCATCCCGGGTAGCGGGAATCAACAATGAGCAGTTCTTC
V: TRBV7-8; D: .; J: TRBJ2-1; size: .; CDR3: CASSRFGASTNEQFF; DNA: TGTGCCAGCAGCCGCTTTGGGGCCAGCACGAATGAGCAGTTCTTC